These 13 T cell receptor beta chains came from one sample sequenced in a study of neurological immune-mediated disorders. MiXCR, run by TCRdb on the 5' RACE reads, gives a single entry per CDR3 protein. The sample holds tens of thousands of distinct CDR3 sequences, approximately 4.5% seen once. Sequencing input: PBMCs. The receptors shown here come from an older woman with multiple sclerosis.

Many counts were recorded for this clonotype. The CDR3 region has the DNA TGTGCCAGCAGCGTGACAGGGGGTGGAAACACCATATATTTT. It codes for CASSVTGGGNTIYF. V and J are TRBV9 and TRBJ1-3, with TRBD1 matching 9 bases. Unmatched junction bases numbered 0, after V lost 2 bases and J lost 3 bases. CDR3 size: 14 residues. Germline V gives CDR1 SGDLS, CDR2 YYNGEE.

This clonotype was counted at least ten times. The chain joins TRBV6-5 to TRBJ2-3; 9 bases are shared with TRBD1. The germline V gene has CDR1 MNHEY and CDR2 SVGAGI. Trimming at V came to 5 bases and at J to 11 bases, leaving 14 bases not matched to a gene. The CDR3 totals 15 residues. The chain's CDR3 is CASSRPGTGLAKQYF. For the CDR3, the DNA is TGTGCCAGCAGTCGTCCCGGGACAGGGTTAGCTAAGCAGTATTTT.

The V gene is TRBV5-1, the J gene TRBJ2-3; D may be TRBD2 (5 bases). V gave up 3 bases and J gave up 3 bases, with 17 bases separating them. The length of the CDR3 is 16 residues. Germline V gene sequence: CDR1 SGHRS, CDR2 YFSETQ. In DNA, the CDR3 is TGCGCCAGCAGCTCGTGGGGTAGCGCCCATACAGATACGCAGTATTTT. This codes for CASSSWGSAHTDTQYF.

CDR3 DNA sequence: TGTGCCAGCAGCCTGAAGGGTGGCATTCAGTACTTC. It yields the protein CASSLKGGIQYF. The chain has TRBV7-8 and TRBJ2-4; D is undetermined. The CDR3 loop spans 12 amino acids. Germline assignment: CDR1 SGHVS and CDR2 FQNEAQ. The ends were cut back, 5 bases at V and 9 bases at J, with 11 bases in the middle.

This clonotype was observed at least ten times. The rearrangement links TRBV5-1 to TRBJ1-1; D gene ambiguous. The V end lost 0 bases, the J end lost 5 bases, and 8 bases lay between the germline ends. Germline values: CDR1 SGHRS, CDR2 YFSETQ. CDR3 length equals 13 residues. The CDR3 sequence is CASSLVGFTEAFF. The CDR3 bases are TGCGCCAGCAGCTTGGTGGGGTTTACTGAAGCTTTCTTT.

CDR3 nucleotide sequence: TGTGCCAGCAGCACCTTAGAGGGTCGACTGTTTTTT. It yields the protein CASSTLEGRLFF. The chain combines TRBV7-2 with TRBJ1-4; D uncertain. This CDR3 is 12 amino acids long. The germline V gene encodes CDR1 SGHTA and CDR2 FQGNSA. The ends were cut back, 5 bases at V and 13 bases at J, with 14 bases in the middle.

The table lists this clonotype with many counts. This chain joins TRBV9 and TRBJ2-2; possible D gene TRBD2, 5 bases. This CDR3 is 19 amino acids long. Germline-derived CDR1 and CDR2 are SGDLS and YYNGEE. V lost 0 bases and J 1 base, leaving 19 bases between the germline ends. Here the CDR3 reads CASSVAGAELERNTGELFF. For the CDR3, the DNA is TGTGCCAGCAGCGTAGCCGGAGCGGAGCTAGAAAGGAACACCGGGGAGCTGTTTTTT.

In its sample, this clonotype was seen many times. This chain uses TRBV20-1 with TRBJ2-1; 11 bases map to TRBD2. The CDR3 runs to 14 residues. The J segment lost 4 bases and the V segment lost 3 bases, leaving 2 bases of the junction unmatched. Germline assignment: CDR1 DFQATT and CDR2 SNEGSKA (reference sequence). The CDR3 coding sequence is TGCAGTGCTAGGACTAGCGGGGTGTACAATGAGCAGTTCTTC. It specifies CSARTSGVYNEQFF.

This clonotype appeared many times. The gene calls are TRBV20-1 and TRBJ2-7; 9 bases line up with TRBD1. The CDR3 consists of 13 residues. Germline CDR1 is DFQATT and CDR2 is SNEGSKA (reference sequence). J was trimmed by 3 bases and V by 3 bases; bases with no gene match: 3. CDR3 amino acids: CSARTGGLYEQYF. The DNA of the CDR3 is TGCAGTGCTAGGACAGGGGGACTCTACGAGCAGTACTTC.

This clonotype came up many times. The chain recombines TRBV29-1 with TRBJ2-1; D tentatively fits TRBD1 or TRBD2 (5 bases each). Germline CDR1 is SQVTM and CDR2 is ANQGSEA. Trimming stripped 8 bases from V and 8 bases from J, with 25 bases between. There are 15 residues in the CDR3. Here the CDR3 reads CSYQAWGSMGDEQFF. As DNA, the CDR3 is TGCAGCTACCAGGCGTGGGGGTCTATGGGCGATGAGCAGTTCTTC.

This chain's CDR3 is CASSQGPLPGTQYF. The CDR3 DNA follows: TGCGCCAGCAGCCAAGGGCCCCTCCCGGGGACCCAGTACTTC. The chain is built from TRBV4-1 and TRBJ2-5; D unclear. The CDR3 runs to 14 residues. Trimming left V 1 base short and J 7 bases short, with 13 bases between. Germline V gene sequence: CDR1 MGHRA, CDR2 YSYEKL.

This clonotype was detected ten times or more. The V and J genes are TRBV20-1 and TRBJ2-3; D remains ambiguous. This CDR3 is built from 14 residues. The germline CDR1 and CDR2 sequences are DFQATT and SNEGSKA (reference sequence). Trimming took 0 bases from V and 2 from J, leaving 9 bases between them. This CDR3 is CSARDARSTDTQYF. In DNA form, the CDR3 reads TGCAGTGCTAGAGATGCCAGGTCCACAGATACGCAGTATTTT.

This clonotype was seen repeatedly, ten times or more. The J gene is TRBJ2-6, the V gene TRBV20-1; D ambiguous. The CDR3 loop spans 15 amino acids. CDR1 is DFQATT and CDR2 is SNEGSKA in the germline V gene (reference sequence). The V gene lost 4 bases and the J gene lost 0 bases, with 10 bases spanning the gap. DNA of the CDR3: TGCAGTGCTATGCCAGGCCTCTCTGGGGCCAACGTCCTGACTTTC. Encoded protein: CSAMPGLSGANVLTF.